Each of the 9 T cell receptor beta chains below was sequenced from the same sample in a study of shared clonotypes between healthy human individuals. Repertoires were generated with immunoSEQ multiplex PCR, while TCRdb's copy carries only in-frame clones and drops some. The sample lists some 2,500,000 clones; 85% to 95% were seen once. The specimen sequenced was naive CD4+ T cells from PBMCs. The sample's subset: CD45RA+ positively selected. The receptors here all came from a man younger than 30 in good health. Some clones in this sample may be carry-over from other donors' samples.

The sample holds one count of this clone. CDR3 region: CASLPGLPNTGELFF. CDR3 DNA: TGTGCCAGCCTACCCGGACTACCGAACACCGGGGAGCTGTTTTTT. The gene calls are TRBV28 and TRBJ2-2; perhaps TRBD2 as D (6 bases). Germline V CDR1 and CDR2: MDHEN, SYDVKM. The CDR3 has 15 residues. V lost 8 bases and J 0 bases, leaving 13 bases between the germline ends.

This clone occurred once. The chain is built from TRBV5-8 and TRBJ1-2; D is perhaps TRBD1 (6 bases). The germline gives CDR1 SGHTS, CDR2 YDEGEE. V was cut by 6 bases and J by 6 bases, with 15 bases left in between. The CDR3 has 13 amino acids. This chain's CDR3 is CASTYDRLDGYTF. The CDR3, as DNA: TGTGCCAGCACCTATGACAGGTTAGATGGCTACACCTTC. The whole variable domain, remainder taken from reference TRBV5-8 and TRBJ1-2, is EAGVTQSPTHLIKTRGQQATLRCSPISGHTSVYWYQQALGLGLQFLLWYDEGEERNRGNFPPRFSGRQFPNYSSELNVNALELEDSALYLCASTYDRLDGYTFGSGTRLTVV.

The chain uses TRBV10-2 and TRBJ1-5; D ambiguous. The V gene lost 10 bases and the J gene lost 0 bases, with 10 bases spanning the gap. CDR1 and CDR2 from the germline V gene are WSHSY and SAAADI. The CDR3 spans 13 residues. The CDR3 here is CATAQNSNQPQHF. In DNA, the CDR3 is TGCGCCACTGCTCAAAATAGCAATCAGCCCCAGCATTTT.

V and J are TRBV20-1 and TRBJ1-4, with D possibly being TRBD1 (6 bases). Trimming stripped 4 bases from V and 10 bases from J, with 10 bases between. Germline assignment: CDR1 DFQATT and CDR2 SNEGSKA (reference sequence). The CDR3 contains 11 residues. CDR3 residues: CSAKGEGKLFF. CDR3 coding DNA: TGCAGTGCTAAGGGGGAGGGAAAACTGTTTTTT.

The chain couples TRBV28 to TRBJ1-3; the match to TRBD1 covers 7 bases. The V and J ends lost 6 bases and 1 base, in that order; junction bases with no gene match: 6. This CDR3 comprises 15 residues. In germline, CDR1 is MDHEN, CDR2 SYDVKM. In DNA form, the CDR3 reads TGTGCCAGCAGCTATGGACAGGATTCTGGAAACACCATATATTTT. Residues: CASSYGQDSGNTIYF.

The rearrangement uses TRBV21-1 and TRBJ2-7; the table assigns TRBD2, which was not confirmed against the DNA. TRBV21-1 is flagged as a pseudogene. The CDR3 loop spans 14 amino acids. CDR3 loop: CASRDERCLGEQYF. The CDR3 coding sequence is TGTGCCAGCAGGGATGAGCGGTGCCTCGGCGAGCAGTACTTC.

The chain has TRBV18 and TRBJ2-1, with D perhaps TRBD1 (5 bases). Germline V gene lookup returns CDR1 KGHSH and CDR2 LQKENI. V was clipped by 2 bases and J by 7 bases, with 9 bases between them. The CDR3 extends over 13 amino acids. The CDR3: CASSPGAGNEQFF. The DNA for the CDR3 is TGTGCCAGCTCACCAGGGGCAGGGAATGAGCAGTTCTTC.

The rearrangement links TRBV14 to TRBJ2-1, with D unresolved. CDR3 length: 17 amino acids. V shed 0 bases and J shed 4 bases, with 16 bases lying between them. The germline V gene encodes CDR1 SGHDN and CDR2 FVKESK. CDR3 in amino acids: CASSQDFGHPGYNEQFF. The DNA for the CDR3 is TGTGCCAGCAGCCAAGATTTTGGCCACCCCGGGTACAATGAGCAGTTCTTC. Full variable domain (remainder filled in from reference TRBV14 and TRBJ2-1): EAGVTQFPSHSVIEKGQTVTLRCDPISGHDNLYWYRRVMGKEIKFLLHFVKESKQDESGMPNNRFLAERTGGTYSTLKVQPAELEDSGVYFCASSQDFGHPGYNEQFFGPGTRLTVL.

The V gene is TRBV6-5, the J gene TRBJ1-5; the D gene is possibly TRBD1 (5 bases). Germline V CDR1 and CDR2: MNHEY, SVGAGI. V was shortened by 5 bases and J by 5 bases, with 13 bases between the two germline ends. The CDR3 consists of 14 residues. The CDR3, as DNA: TGTGCCAGCAGTACGGGGACTTGGGATCAGCCCCAGCATTTT. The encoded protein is CASSTGTWDQPQHF.